This T cell receptor beta chain was sequenced in a study of STAT5B mutations in CD4+ large granular lymphocyte leukemia. Study at large: Healthy donors showed HLA-associated enrichment of the CDR3 'QG' motif.

Libraries were prepared by immunoSEQ multiplex PCR; TCRdb keeps only in-frame clonotypes and omits some of them. The sample includes 20,000 to 25,000 clones, 82% seen only once; the top ten take 8.6%. In germline, CDR1 is KGHSH, CDR2 LQKENI. V was pared by 3 bases and J by 6 bases, with 8 bases of the junction left unmatched. This CDR3 has 15 residues. The count of this clone is one. Its antigen is undetermined. General study results and limits: 8/27 top patient clones versus 2/35 control clones were TRBV06-family. Data were not HLA-matched across samples. Without putative leukemic clones, patient CD4-sorted repertoires remained more clonal than healthy CD4+ repertoires.

Sequenced sample: CD4+ T cells from blood buffy coats. This receptor was obtained from a human donor in good health. The J gene is TRBJ2-1, the V gene TRBV18; 7 bases are a match to TRBD2. The DNA for the CDR3 is TGTGCCAGCTCACCCAGCGGGACGGGTGCCAATGAGCAGTTCTTC. Translating gives CASSPSGTGANEQFF.